The 3 T cell receptor beta chains presented below share a single source sample, sequenced in a study of T cell responses to AZD1222 COVID-19 vaccine. Sequencing used immunoSEQ multiplex PCR; TCRdb keeps in-frame clones, though not all of them. The sample carries approximately 100,000 clones, about 86% recorded once. This sample comprised peripheral blood, obtained on day 0 of AZD1222 vaccination. All receptors derive from an adult in good health.

In its sample, this clone was seen a few times. Other nucleotide sequences in the sample specify the same CDR3. J is TRBJ1-2 and V is TRBV19; 7 nucleotides agree with TRBD1. The CDR3 has 13 residues. V shed 4 bases and J 3 bases; nucleotides not matched to a gene: 2. Germline V lookup: CDR1 LNHDA, CDR2 SQIVND (reference sequence). CDR3 in DNA: TGTGCCAGTAGTACAACAGGGGACTATGGCTACACCTTC. Its translation is CASSTTGDYGYTF.

V is TRBV5-6 and J is TRBJ2-5, with 7 bases that match TRBD1. From germline, CDR1 is SGHDT and CDR2 YYEEEE. V shed 5 bases and J 2 bases; nucleotides not matched to a gene: 6. The CDR3 totals 14 residues. The CDR3 DNA reads TGTGCCAGCAGGAACCGGGACAGACAAGAGACCCAGTACTTC. The encoded protein is CASRNRDRQETQYF.

The V call is TRBV23-1, the J call TRBJ1-6, with 8 nucleotides matching TRBD1. TRBV23-1 is filed as an ORF, its function uncertain. This CDR3 contains 18 residues. Unmatched junction bases numbered 20, after V lost 8 bases and J lost 8 bases. The CDR3 loop is CASCRGTQGAGSDSPLHF. The CDR3 DNA reads TGCGCCAGCTGCAGGGGGACCCAGGGGGCAGGGTCTGATTCACCCCTCCACTTT.